This T cell receptor beta chain was sequenced for a study of early T cells in non-severe SARS-CoV-2 infection (dated by TCRdb to the early 2020s). Background on the whole study: TCR sequencing used bulk RNA from unsorted whole blood, so alpha and beta chains could not be paired.

Library preparation used 5' RACE. TCRdb records NextSeq 500 as the sequencer. In the TCR library protocol, unique molecular identifiers were attached to individual cDNA molecules to correct for PCR bias and sequencing error. Both TCR alpha and beta chains were sequenced, and tight co-correlation was observed between alpha and beta sequence abundances in each sample. Under the source paper's analysis protocol: Decombinator V4 was used to annotate the V gene, J gene and CDR3 of the TCR sequences. Expanded TCRs were defined as changing significantly between any two time points under a Poisson model with p below 0.0001. TCR abundances were normalised to the total number of TCRs sequenced in each sample and reported as counts per million. TRAV1-2 paired with TRAJ12, TRAJ20 or TRAJ33 defined MAIT TCRs, while TRAV10 paired with TRAJ18 defined iNKT TCRs. VDJdb, accessed 1 November 2021, was searched for CMV, EBV and SARS-CoV-2 annotated TCRs, with TCRs annotated for multiple antigens excluded. The raw public data were reprocessed by TCRdb itself: fastp quality trimming at Q25, MiXCR clonotype calling, in-frame beta chains only. Rows merge per CDR3 protein into single entries with the most common DNA and genes. These V and J calls originate from TCRdb's pipeline instead of the authors' own analysis. Counted in this sample were around 26,000 distinct CDR3 sequences; approximately 4% of them appeared once. The top ten clones comprise about 4.2% of the sample.

V is clipped by 4 bases and J by 2 bases, and the sequence between their germline boundaries is 3 bases long. In the germline V gene, CDR1 corresponds to SGHRS and CDR2 to YFSETQ. The cysteine opens and the phenylalanine closes a CDR3 of 12 amino acids. The kept DNA is CDR3 alone, 36 bases in frame from the first base. In this sample, this clonotype turned up many times. Its antigen target is currently unknown. No base-level quality is on record; no much larger clone is a single base apart. This was a case-control study nested in a cohort of healthcare workers in London, UK, who had nasopharyngeal swab PCR tests and blood samples taken every week. Healthcare workers were recruited between 23 and 31 March 2020, during the week of the UK lockdown, and were followed weekly for up to roughly 15 weeks. The paper as a whole reports these results and caveats: VDJdb matching was skewed toward anti-spike CD8 responses, so virus-specific expansions were likely underestimated and private and CD4 specificities were missed.

The sequence was obtained from an adult who was a healthcare worker with PCR-confirmed SARS-CoV-2 infection or an uninfected control (not recorded which). The chain joins TRBV5-1 to TRBJ2-2; a confident D gene designation cannot be given. The source material was whole blood. The CDR3 region reads CASSQNTGELFF. The nucleotides are TGCGCCAGCAGCCAAAACACCGGGGAGCTGTTTTTT.